The subject of this entry is one TCR beta chain. Its specificity is unknown. Individual cDNA molecules were tagged with unique molecular identifiers. In TCRdb, the 5' RACE reads were re-called with MiXCR into one record per CDR3 protein. The repertoire holds tens of thousands of distinct CDR3 sequences, roughly an eighth seen once, with roughly 8.7% in the top ten. This sample is part of a study of early T cells in non-severe SARS-CoV-2 infection. The study's findings and limits: VDJdb-based annotation leaned toward anti-spike CD8 responses and missed private and CD4 specificities.

This CDR3 spans 14 amino acids. Germline V gives CDR1 MNHEY, CDR2 SMNVEV (reference sequence). V lost 5 bases to trimming and J lost 3 bases, with 14 bases between them. The clonotype was recovered from an adult who was a healthcare worker with PCR-confirmed SARS-CoV-2 infection or an uninfected control (not recorded which). The specimen sequenced was whole blood. J is TRBJ2-7 and V is TRBV27, with D maybe TRBD1 (6 bases). The CDR3 is CASSPRRDNYEQYF. CDR3 nucleotides: TGTGCCAGCAGTCCCCGCCGGGACAACTACGAGCAGTACTTC.